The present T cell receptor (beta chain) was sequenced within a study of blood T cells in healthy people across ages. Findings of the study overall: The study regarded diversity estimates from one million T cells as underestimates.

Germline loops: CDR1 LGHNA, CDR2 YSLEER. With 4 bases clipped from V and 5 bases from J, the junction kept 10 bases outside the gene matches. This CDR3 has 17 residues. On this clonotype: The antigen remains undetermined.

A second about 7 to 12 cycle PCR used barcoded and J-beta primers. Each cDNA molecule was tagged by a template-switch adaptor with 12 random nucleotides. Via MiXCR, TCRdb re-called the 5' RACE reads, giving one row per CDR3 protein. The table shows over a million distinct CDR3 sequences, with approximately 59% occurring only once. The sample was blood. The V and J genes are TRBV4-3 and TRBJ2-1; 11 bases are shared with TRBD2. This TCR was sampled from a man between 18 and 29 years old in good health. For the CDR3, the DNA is TGCGCCAGCAGCCGGTTAACTAGCGGGGGATTTCACAATGAGCAGTTCTTC. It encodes CASSRLTSGGFHNEQFF.